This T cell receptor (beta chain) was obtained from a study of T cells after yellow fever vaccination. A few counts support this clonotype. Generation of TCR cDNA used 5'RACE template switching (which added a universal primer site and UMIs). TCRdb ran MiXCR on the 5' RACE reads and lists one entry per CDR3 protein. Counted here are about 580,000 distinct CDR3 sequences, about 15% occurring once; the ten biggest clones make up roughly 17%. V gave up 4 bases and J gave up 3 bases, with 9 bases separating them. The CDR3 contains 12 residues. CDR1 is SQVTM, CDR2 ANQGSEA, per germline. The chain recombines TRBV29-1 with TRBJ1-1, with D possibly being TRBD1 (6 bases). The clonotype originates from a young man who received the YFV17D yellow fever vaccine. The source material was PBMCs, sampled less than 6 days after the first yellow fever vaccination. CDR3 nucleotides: TGCAGCGTTGTGGAGGGGGACACTGAAGCTTTCTTT. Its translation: CSVVEGDTEAFF.